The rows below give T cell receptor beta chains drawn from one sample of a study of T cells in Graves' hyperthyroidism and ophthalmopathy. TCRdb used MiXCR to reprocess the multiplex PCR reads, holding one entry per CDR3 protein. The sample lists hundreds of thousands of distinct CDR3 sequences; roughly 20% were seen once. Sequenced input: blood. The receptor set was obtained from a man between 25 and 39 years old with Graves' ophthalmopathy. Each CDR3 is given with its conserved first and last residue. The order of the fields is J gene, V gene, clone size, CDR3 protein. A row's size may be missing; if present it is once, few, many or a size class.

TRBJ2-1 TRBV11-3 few CASSPRHRGNPEQFF
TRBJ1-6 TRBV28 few CASKFTNSPLHF
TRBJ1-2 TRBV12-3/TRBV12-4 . CVSSLPTRHGYTF
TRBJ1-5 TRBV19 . CASTRGQSSNQPQHF
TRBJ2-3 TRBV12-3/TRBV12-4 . CASSLRTSADTQYF
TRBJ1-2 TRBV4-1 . CASSQAPGGNYGYTF
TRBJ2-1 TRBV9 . CASSVEGAYNEQFF
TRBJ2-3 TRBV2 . CASSEFGADTQYF
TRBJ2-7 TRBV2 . CASTKQGAYELYF
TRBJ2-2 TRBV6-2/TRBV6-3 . CASSEDRSPITGELFF
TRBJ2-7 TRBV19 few CASSVGHTYYEQYF
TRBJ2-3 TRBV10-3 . CAISESVVDTQYF
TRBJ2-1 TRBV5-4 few CASSSITGQGYNEQFF
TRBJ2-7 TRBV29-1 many CSVVRASSYEQYF
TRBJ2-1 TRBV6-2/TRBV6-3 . CASRTGGPLNEQFF
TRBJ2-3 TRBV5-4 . CASSVNPSTDTQYF
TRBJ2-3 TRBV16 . CASSQSRSGGTQYF
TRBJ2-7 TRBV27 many CASSYGLADEQYF
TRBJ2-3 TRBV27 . CASSSQTDALPLAGPGLDTQYF
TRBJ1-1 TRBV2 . CASSERGRGVNEAFF
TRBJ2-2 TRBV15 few CATSRVGGYTGELFF
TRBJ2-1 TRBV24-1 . CATSEYNEQFF